This T cell receptor beta chain is from a study of beta chain features in type 1 diabetes. Overall study results and limits: Sequencing used cDNA, and cells with high TCR expression could therefore be over-represented. When VDJ junctions were examined, type 1 diabetes patients showed fewer insertions and more deletions. Shortening of TCRB CDR3s, moderate but significant, appeared in all four CD4+ subsets of Type 1 diabetes patients.

The ends were cut back, 5 bases at V and 0 bases at J, with 14 bases in the middle. CDR3 length: 17 residues. CDR1 and CDR2 (germline): KGHSH, LQKENI. As every portion of the isolated RNA was reverse transcribed, the sequencing read expressed TCRB transcripts. Measured with immunoSEQ multiplex PCR; TCRdb has only the in-frame clones, and not every one. The table includes about 170,000 clones, approximately 7.9% detected once. The authors took one heparinised blood draw, averaging roughly 120 mL, from each donor. CD45RO/CCR7/CD25/CD127/CD95/CD27 staining was used to isolate CD4+ naive, central memory, regulatory and stem cell-like memory cells by sorting. In the case of this clone: Its target is not known.

The specimen was central memory CD4+ T cells from blood. This chain uses TRBV18 with TRBJ2-6; D possibly corresponds to TRBD1 (6 bases). The TCR comes from a man between 18 and 35 years old with type 1 diabetes. Here the CDR3 reads CASSYRVSSSGANVLTF. The DNA for the CDR3 is TGTGCCAGCTCATACAGGGTCTCGAGCTCTGGGGCCAACGTCCTGACTTTC.